A selection of T cell receptor beta chains follows, all from one sample in a study of radiotherapy plus CTLA-4 blockade in lung cancer. Only in-frame clones appear in the TCRdb table, and some are missing; sequencing was by immunoSEQ multiplex PCR. The sample contains roughly 80,000 clones, under 75% of which appear only once. Material: peripheral blood, obtained from a patient treated with radiotherapy plus ipilimumab. The receptors were gathered from a human donor with non-small cell lung cancer whose response to radiotherapy plus ipilimumab could not be evaluated. Each CDR3 is given with its conserved first and last residue. The D gene is left open where the match is weak. Clone size is shown for a subset of rows, as once, few, many or a class of expanded clone.

>TRBD2|TRBJ2-1|TRBV7-2|.
CASSFWLAGGNEQFF
TGTGCCAGCAGCTTCTGGCTAGCGGGAGGGAATGAGCAGTTCTTC
>TRBD2|TRBJ2-3|TRBV14|few
CASSQVGLAGPDTQYF
TGTGCCAGCAGCCAAGTCGGGCTAGCGGGACCAGATACGCAGTATTTT
>.|TRBJ1-5|TRBV30|.
CAWSPGGFNQPQHF
TGTGCCTGGAGTCCGGGGGGCTTCAATCAGCCCCAGCATTTT
>.|TRBJ2-5|TRBV30|once
CAWSAQSQTQYF
TGTGCCTGGAGTGCCCAAAGCCAGACCCAGTACTTC
>.|TRBJ2-3|TRBV9|.
CASSAFLPGEEEDTQYF
TGTGCCAGCAGCGCCTTCCTCCCGGGGGAAGAGGAAGATACGCAGTATTTT
>.|TRBJ1-5|TRBV19|.
CASSGPGRAGEMRSSNQPQHF
TGTGCCAGTAGTGGGCCAGGCCGAGCGGGCGAGATGAGAAGTAGCAATCAGCCCCAGCATTTT
>.|TRBJ2-2|TRBV7-9|.
CASSLLRGQNTGELFF
TGTGCCAGCAGCTTACTTAGGGGACAGAACACCGGGGAGCTGTTTTTT
>.|TRBJ2-7|TRBV4-2|.
CASSQGTNYEQYF
TGTGCCAGCAGCCAAGGGACAAACTACGAGCAGTACTTC
>TRBD2|TRBJ2-3|TRBV30|.
CASTTSGRLGTQYF
TGTGCCTCTACGACTAGCGGGAGGCTAGGTACGCAGTATTTT
>.|TRBJ1-1|TRBV10-2|.
CASSGSSLIRGGNTEAFF
TGCGCCAGCAGTGGGTCGAGTTTAATTAGAGGGGGGAACACTGAAGCTTTCTTT
>.|TRBJ2-6|TRBV6-5|.
CASRGGYGANVLTF
TGTGCCAGCCGAGGCGGTTACGGGGCCAACGTCCTGACTTTC
>.|TRBJ2-7|TRBV4-1|.
CASSPQQGRRAYEQYF
TGCGCCAGCAGCCCCCAGCAGGGCAGGCGCGCCTACGAGCAGTACTTC
>TRBD1|TRBJ2-7|TRBV12-5|.
CASVLYPGQGYEQYF
TGTGCTAGTGTCCTGTACCCGGGACAGGGCTACGAGCAGTACTTC
>.|TRBJ2-1|TRBV6-1|.
CASSLTWAYNEQFF
TGTGCCAGCAGCCTGACATGGGCCTACAATGAGCAGTTCTTC
>TRBD1|TRBJ2-3|TRBV9|.
CASSPRAVSDRVTDTQYF
TGTGCCAGCAGCCCTAGGGCGGTATCGGACAGGGTGACAGATACGCAGTATTTT
>.|TRBJ1-2|TRBV30|.
CAWSVHARDGYTF
TGTGCCTGGAGTGTACACGCCAGGGATGGCTACACCTTC
>TRBD1|TRBJ2-1|TRBV5-4|.
CASSSGQGGNNEQFF
TGTGCCAGCAGCTCGGGACAGGGGGGTAACAATGAGCAGTTCTTC
>.|TRBJ1-4|TRBV15|.
CATSRDRREKLFF
TGTGCCACCAGCAGAGATAGAAGAGAAAAACTGTTTTTT
>TRBD1|TRBJ1-2|TRBV9|.
CASSALSGTVYGYTF
TGTGCCAGCAGCGCCCTCTCCGGGACAGTATATGGCTACACCTTC
>.|TRBJ2-2|TRBV2|.
CASSVRGTGTGELFF
TGTGCCAGCAGTGTTCGCGGAACAGGGACCGGGGAGCTGTTTTTT
>.|TRBJ1-5|TRBV5-4|few
CASSRRGQPQHF
TGTGCCAGCAGCCGAAGGGGTCAGCCCCAGCATTTT
>.|TRBJ1-2|TRBV9|.
CASSPRRDYGYTF
TGTGCCAGCAGCCCCCGCAGGGACTATGGCTACACCTTC
>.|TRBJ1-2|TRBV4-1|.
CASSQDGEGQGYGYTF
TGCGCCAGCAGCCAAGATGGCGAAGGGCAGGGCTATGGCTACACCTTC
>.|TRBJ2-7|TRBV19|.
CASSTRGYEQYF
TGTGCCAGTAGTACCCGCGGCTACGAGCAGTACTTC
>.|TRBJ2-7|TRBV19|many
CASSIELINYEQYF
TGTGCCAGTAGTATCGAGCTCATAAACTACGAGCAGTACTTC